This TCR beta chain was observed in a study of beta chain features in type 1 diabetes. The entirety of the isolated RNA underwent reverse transcription, so expressed TCRB transcripts were sequenced. The average output of naive, central memory and regulatory T cell samples was about 3.57 million reads. Sequencing used immunoSEQ multiplex PCR; TCRdb keeps in-frame clones, though not all of them. Seen here are about 650,000 clones, 9.5% to 15% observed once, and the top ten hold roughly 0.12%. With regard to this clone: Its antigen is as yet unknown.

Study results and caveats: Researchers reported that naive, central memory and Treg TCRB repertoires appeared more similar in patients than in healthy donors. Moderate but significant shortening of TCRB CDR3s was recorded in all four CD4+ subsets from Type 1 diabetes patients.

This TCR was recovered from a man aged 25-45 years with type 1 diabetes. Material: naive CD4+ T cells from blood.

CDR3 sequence (DNA): TGTGCCAGCAGCGTCGGGACAGCCTGGGGTTCTGGAAACACCATATATTTT. Residues: CASSVGTAWGSGNTIYF. V and J are TRBV9 and TRBJ1-3, with 7 bases identical to TRBD1. The CDR3 is made up of 17 amino acids. V dropped 2 bases and J dropped 1; count of bases not matched to a gene: 9. Germline values: CDR1 SGDLS, CDR2 YYNGEE.